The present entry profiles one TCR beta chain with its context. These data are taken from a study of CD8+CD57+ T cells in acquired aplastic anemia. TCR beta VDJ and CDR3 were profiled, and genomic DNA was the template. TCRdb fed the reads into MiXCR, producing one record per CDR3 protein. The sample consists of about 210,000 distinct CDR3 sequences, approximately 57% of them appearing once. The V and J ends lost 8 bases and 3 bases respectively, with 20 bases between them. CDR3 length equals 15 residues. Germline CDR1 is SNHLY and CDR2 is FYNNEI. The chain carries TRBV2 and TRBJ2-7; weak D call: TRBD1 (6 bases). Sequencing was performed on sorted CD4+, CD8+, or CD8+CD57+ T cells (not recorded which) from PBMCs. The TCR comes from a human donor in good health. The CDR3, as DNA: TGTGCCAGCGGGGGCAGAGGGACGGAGCACTACGAGCAGTACTTC. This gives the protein CASGGRGTEHYEQYF.